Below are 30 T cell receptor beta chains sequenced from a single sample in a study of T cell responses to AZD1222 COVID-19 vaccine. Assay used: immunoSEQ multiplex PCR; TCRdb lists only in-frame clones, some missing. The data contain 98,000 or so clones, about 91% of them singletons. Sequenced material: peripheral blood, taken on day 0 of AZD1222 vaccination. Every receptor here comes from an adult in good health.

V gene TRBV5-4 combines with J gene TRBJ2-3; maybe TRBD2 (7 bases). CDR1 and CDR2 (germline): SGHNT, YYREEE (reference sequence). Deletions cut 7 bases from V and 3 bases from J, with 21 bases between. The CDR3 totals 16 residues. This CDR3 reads CASPSGGGGPTDTQYF. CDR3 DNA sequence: TGTGCCAGCCCTTCGGGGGGTGGGGGGCCGACAGATACGCAGTATTTT.

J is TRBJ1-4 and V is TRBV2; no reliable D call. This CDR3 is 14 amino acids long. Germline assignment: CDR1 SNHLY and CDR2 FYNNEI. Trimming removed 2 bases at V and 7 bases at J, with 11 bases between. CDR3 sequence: CASSEMVPREKLFF. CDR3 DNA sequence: TGTGCCAGCAGTGAAATGGTTCCTCGTGAAAAACTGTTTTTT.

For the CDR3, the DNA is TGTGCCAGCAGCTCCCGGGACACTGACTACACAGATACGCAGTATTTT. Protein sequence: CASSSRDTDYTDTQYF. This rearrangement joins TRBV7-9 to TRBJ2-3; D perhaps matches TRBD1 (6 bases). The ends were cut back, 4 bases at V and 2 bases at J, with 16 bases in the middle. Looked up from germline, CDR1 is SEHNR and CDR2 is FQNEAQ (reference sequence). CDR3 length: 16 residues.

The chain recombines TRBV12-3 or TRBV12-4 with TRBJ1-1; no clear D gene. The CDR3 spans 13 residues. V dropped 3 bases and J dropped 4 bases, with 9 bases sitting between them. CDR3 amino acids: CASSLGVSTEAFF. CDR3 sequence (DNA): TGTGCCAGCAGTTTGGGAGTCAGCACTGAAGCTTTCTTT.

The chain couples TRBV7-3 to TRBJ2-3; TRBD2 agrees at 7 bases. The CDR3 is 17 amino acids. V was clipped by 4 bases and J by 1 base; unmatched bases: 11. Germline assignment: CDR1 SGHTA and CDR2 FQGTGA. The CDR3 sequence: CASSYVTSGGGTDTQYF. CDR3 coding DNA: TGTGCCAGCAGCTACGTGACTAGTGGGGGGGGCACAGATACGCAGTATTTT.

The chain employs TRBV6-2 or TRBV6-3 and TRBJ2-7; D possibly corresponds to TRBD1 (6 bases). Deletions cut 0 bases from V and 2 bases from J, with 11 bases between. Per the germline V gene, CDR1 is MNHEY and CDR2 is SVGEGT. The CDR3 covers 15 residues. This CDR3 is CASSYSQTGTYEQYF. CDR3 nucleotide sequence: TGTGCCAGCAGTTACTCCCAGACAGGTACCTACGAGCAGTACTTC.

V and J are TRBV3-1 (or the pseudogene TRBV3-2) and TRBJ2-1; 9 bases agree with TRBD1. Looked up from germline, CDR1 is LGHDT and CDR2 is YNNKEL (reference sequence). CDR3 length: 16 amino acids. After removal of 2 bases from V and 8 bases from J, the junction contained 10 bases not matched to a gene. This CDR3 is CASSQYWSGDRDEQFF. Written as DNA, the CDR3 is TGTGCCAGCAGCCAATACTGGTCGGGGGACAGGGATGAGCAGTTCTTC.

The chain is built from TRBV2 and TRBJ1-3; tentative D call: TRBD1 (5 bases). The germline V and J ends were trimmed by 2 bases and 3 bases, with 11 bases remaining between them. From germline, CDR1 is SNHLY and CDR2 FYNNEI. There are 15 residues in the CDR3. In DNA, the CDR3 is TGTGCCAGCAGTGAAAGTGGGGGGTTTGGAAACACCATATATTTT. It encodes CASSESGGFGNTIYF.

The CDR3 bases are TGTGCCAGCAGTGGGGTAGCGGGGAATTACAATGAGCAGTTCTTC. Amino acid sequence: CASSGVAGNYNEQFF. The chain links TRBV14 to TRBJ2-1, with TRBD2 identical over 8 bases. There are 15 residues in the CDR3. The germline V gene encodes CDR1 SGHDN and CDR2 FVKESK. The V gene end was trimmed by 6 bases and the J gene end by 4 bases; junction bases not matched to a gene: 8.

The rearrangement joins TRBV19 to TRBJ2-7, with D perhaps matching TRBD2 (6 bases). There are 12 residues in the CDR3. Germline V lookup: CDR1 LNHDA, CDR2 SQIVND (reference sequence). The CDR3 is CADDGEVWEQYF. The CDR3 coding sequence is TGTGCTGATGATGGGGAGGTGTGGGAGCAGTACTTC.

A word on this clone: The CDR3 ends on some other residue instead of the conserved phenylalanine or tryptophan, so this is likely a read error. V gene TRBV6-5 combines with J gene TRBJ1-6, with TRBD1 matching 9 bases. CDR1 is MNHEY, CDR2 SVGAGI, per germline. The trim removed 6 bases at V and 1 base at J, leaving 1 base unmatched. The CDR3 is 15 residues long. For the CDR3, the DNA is TGTGCCAGCAGACAGGGGGCATCCTATAATTCACCCCTCCACCTT. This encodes CASRQGASYNSPLHL.

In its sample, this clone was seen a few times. The CDR3 reads CASSRGAYGYTF. CDR3 DNA: TGTGCCAGCAGCCGGGGAGCCTATGGCTACACCTTC. This chain links TRBV5-6 with TRBJ1-2; no clear D gene. The germline V gene has CDR1 SGHDT and CDR2 YYEEEE. Between the trimmed V and J ends, which lost 4 bases and 4 bases, there was a span of 8 bases. This CDR3 comprises 12 residues.

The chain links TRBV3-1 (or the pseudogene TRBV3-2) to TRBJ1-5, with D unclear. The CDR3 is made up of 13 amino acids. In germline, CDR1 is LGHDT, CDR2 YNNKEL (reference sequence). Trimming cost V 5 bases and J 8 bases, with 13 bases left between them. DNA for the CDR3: TGTGCCAGCAGCGACGTTCCGGGAGAGCCCCAGCATTTT. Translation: CASSDVPGEPQHF.

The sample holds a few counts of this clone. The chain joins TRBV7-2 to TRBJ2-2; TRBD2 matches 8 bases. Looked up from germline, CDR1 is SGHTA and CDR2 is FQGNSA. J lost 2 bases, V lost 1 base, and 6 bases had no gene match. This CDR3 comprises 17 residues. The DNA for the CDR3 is TGTGCCAGCAGCTTAGACGGCGCGGGGGGAAACACCGGGGAGCTGTTTTTT. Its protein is CASSLDGAGGNTGELFF.

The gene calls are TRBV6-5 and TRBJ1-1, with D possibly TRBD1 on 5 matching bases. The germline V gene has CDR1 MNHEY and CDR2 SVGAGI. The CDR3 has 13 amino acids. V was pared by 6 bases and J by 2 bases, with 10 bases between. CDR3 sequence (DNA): TGTGCCAGCAGCCGACAGAGAAACACTGAAGCTTTCTTT. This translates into CASSRQRNTEAFF.

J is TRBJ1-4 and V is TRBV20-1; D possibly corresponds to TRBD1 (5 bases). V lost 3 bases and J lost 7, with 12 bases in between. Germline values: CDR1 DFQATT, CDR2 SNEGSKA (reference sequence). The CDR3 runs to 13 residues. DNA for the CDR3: TGCAGTGCTAGTGCTGGGGGAGGTGAAAAACTGTTTTTT. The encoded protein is CSASAGGGEKLFF.

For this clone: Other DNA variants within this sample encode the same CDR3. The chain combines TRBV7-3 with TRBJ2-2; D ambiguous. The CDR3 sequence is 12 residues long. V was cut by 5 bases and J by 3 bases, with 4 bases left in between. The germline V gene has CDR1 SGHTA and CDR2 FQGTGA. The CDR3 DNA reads TGTGCCAGCAGCACATACACCGGGGAGCTGTTTTTT. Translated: CASSTYTGELFF.

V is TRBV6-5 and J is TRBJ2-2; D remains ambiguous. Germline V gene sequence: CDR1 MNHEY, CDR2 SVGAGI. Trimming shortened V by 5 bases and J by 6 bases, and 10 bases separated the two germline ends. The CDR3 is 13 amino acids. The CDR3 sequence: CASSNYESGELFF. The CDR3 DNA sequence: TGTGCCAGCAGTAATTACGAATCCGGGGAGCTGTTTTTT.

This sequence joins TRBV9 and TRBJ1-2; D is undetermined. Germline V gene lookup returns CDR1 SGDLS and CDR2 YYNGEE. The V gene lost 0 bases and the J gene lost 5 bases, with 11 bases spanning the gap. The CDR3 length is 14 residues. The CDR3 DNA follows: TGTGCCAGCAGCGTAGTCGATAACGGGTATGGCTACACCTTC. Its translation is CASSVVDNGYGYTF.

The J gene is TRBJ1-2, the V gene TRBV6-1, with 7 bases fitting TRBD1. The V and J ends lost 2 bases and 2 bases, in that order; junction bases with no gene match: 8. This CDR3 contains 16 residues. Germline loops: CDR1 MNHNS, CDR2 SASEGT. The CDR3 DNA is TGTGCCAGCAGTGAAAAACAGGGGATTGACAACTATGGCTACACCTTC. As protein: CASSEKQGIDNYGYTF.

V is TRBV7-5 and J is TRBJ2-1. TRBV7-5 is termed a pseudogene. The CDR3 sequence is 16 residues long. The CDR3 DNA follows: TGTGCCAGAAGCTTGGGGACCACCCGATCCTACAATGAGCAGTTCTTC. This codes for CARSLGTTRSYNEQFF.

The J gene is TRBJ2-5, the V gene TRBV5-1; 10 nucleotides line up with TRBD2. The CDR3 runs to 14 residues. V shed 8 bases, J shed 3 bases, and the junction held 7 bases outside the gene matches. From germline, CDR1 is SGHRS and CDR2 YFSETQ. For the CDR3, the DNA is TGCGCCAGTACGAGCGGGGGGGAGAAAGAGACCCAGTACTTC. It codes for CASTSGGEKETQYF.

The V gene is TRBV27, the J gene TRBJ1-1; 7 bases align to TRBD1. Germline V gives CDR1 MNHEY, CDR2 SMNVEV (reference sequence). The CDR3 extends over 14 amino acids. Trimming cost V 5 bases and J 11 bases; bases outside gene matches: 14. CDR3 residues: CASSPGGSLPGAFF. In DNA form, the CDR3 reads TGTGCCAGCAGTCCAGGGGGGTCCCTACCTGGGGCTTTCTTT.

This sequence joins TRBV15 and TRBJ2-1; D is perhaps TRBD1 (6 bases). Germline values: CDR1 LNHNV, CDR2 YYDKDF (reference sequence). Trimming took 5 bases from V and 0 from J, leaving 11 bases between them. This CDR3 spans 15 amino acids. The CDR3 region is CATSAGTSSYNEQFF. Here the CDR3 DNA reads TGTGCCACCAGCGCCGGGACAAGCTCCTACAATGAGCAGTTCTTC.

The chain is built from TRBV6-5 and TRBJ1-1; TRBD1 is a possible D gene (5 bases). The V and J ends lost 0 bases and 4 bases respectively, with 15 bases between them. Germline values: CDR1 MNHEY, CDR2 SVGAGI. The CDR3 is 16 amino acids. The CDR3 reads CASSYSLGRLTTEAFF. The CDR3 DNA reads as TGTGCCAGCAGTTACTCGCTGGGACGGCTTACCACTGAAGCTTTCTTT.

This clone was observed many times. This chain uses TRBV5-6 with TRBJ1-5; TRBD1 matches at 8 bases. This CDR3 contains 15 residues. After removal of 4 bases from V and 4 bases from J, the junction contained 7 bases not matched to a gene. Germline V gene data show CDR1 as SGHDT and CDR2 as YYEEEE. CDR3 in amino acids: CASSRGTGRNQPQHF. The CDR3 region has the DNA TGTGCCAGCAGCCGTGGGACAGGTAGAAATCAGCCCCAGCATTTT.

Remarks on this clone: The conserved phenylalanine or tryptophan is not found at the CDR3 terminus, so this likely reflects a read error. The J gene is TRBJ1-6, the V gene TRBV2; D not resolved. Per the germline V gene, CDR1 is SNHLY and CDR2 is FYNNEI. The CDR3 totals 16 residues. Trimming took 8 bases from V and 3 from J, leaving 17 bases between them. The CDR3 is CASPRAVFFYNSPLHL. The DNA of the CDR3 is TGTGCCAGCCCGAGGGCCGTGTTTTTCTATAATTCACCCCTCCACCTT.

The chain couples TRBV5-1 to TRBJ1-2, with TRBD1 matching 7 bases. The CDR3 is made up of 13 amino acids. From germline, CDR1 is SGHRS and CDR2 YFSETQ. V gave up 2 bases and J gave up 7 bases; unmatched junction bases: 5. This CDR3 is CASSFTGVAGYTF. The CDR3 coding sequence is TGCGCCAGCAGCTTTACAGGGGTGGCTGGCTACACCTTC.

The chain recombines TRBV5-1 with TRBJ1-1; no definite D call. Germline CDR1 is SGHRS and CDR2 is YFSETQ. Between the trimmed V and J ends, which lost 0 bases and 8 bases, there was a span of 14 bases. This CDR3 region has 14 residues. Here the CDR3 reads CASSLDGPLIEAFF. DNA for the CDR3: TGCGCCAGCAGCTTGGACGGACCACTCATAGAAGCTTTCTTT.

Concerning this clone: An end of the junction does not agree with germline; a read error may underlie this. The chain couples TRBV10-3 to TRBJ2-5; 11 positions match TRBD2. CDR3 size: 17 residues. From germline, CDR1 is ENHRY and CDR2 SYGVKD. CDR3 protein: CAISPGLAAPRGETQHF. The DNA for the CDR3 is TGTGCCATCAGTCCGGGACTAGCGGCCCCCAGGGGGGAGACCCAGCACTTC.